This TCR beta chain was sequenced for a study of blood T cell repertoires in COVID-19. Clones were sequenced by immunoSEQ multiplex PCR, and TCRdb holds only the in-frame ones, with some missing. There are around 250,000 clones in the sample; about 84% occur only once, and 10% to 15% lies in the top ten. V lost 2 bases to trimming and J lost 4 bases, with 13 bases between them. Per germline, CDR1 SGDLS and CDR2 YYNGEE. The CDR3 length is 15 residues. Sequencing used peripheral blood. The rearrangement links TRBV9 to TRBJ1-5; D may be TRBD1 (5 bases). The clonotype originates from a man of 80 years or more with acute or convalescent COVID-19. Here the CDR3 DNA reads TGTGCCAGCAGCGTGGCCGGGGGGGAGAATCAGCCCCAGCATTTT. Translation gives CASSVAGGENQPQHF.